This T cell receptor beta chain was identified in a study of early T cells in non-severe SARS-CoV-2 infection. For the study at large: Unpaired chains resulted from sequencing bulk RNA of unsorted whole blood. General study points: The matching step, a VDJdb search, favored anti-spike CD8 responses and missed private and CD4 specificities.

This clonotype showed up many times. Its antigen is not identified. Attached unique molecular identifiers marked individual cDNA molecules. TCRdb reanalysed the 5' RACE reads using MiXCR and keeps one entry per CDR3 protein. The sample records 25,000 to 30,000 distinct CDR3 sequences, over 5% being singletons. The receptor's source is an adult who was a healthcare worker with PCR-confirmed SARS-CoV-2 infection or an uninfected control (not recorded which). Sequencing was carried out using whole blood.

CDR3 protein: CASGRTGVNTEAFF. In nucleotides, the CDR3 is TGTGCCAGCGGTCGGACAGGCGTGAACACTGAAGCTTTCTTT. The chain has TRBV6-1 and TRBJ1-1, with TRBD1 identical over 7 bases. The V gene's germline CDR1 is MNHNS and CDR2 SASEGT. V shed 8 bases, J shed 0 bases, and the junction held 6 bases outside the gene matches. This CDR3 is 14 amino acids long.